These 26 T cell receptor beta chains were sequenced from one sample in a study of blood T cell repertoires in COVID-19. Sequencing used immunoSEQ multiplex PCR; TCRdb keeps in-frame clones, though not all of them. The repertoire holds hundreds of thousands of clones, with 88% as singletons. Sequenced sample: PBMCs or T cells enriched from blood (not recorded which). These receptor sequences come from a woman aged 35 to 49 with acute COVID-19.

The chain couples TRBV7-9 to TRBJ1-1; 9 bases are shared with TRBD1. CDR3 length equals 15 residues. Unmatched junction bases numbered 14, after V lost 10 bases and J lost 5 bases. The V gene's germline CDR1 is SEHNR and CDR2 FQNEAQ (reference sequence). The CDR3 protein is CAILSGTGSLTEAFF. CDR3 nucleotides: TGTGCCATTTTATCCGGGACAGGGTCCTTGACTGAAGCTTTCTTT.

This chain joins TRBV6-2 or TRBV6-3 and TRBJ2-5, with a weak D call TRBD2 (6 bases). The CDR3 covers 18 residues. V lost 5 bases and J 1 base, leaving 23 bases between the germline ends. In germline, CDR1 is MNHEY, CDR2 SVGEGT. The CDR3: CASSQLIPGVAVQETQYF. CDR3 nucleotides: TGTGCCAGCAGTCAACTCATACCGGGGGTAGCGGTCCAAGAGACCCAGTACTTC.

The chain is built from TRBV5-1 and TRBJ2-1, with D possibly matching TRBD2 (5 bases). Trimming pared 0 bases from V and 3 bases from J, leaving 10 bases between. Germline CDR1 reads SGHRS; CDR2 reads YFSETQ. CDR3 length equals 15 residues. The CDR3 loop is CASSLVEGNYNEQFF. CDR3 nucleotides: TGCGCCAGCAGCTTGGTAGAGGGTAACTACAATGAGCAGTTCTTC.

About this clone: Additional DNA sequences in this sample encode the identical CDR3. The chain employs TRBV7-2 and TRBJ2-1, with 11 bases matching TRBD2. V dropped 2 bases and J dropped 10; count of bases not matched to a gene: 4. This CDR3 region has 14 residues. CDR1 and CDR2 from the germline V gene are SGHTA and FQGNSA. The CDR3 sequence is CASSLLAGGREQFF. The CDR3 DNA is TGTGCCAGCAGCTTACTAGCGGGGGGACGGGAGCAGTTCTTC.

This chain's CDR3 is CASSPHGQGRVEAFF. For the CDR3, the DNA is TGTGCCAGCAGTCCACACGGACAGGGGAGGGTTGAAGCTTTCTTT. The V and J genes are TRBV28 and TRBJ1-1, with TRBD1 identical over 9 bases. The length of the CDR3 is 15 residues. Per the germline V gene, CDR1 is MDHEN and CDR2 is SYDVKM. Losses at the gene ends were 5 bases for V and 7 bases for J; bases not matched to a gene: 11.

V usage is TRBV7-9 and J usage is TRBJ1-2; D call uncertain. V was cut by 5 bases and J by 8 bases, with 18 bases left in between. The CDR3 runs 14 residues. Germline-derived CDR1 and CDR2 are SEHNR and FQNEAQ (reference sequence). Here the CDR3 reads CASSPQSSLVGYTF. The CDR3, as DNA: TGTGCCAGCAGCCCCCAATCGAGCCTAGTAGGCTACACCTTC.

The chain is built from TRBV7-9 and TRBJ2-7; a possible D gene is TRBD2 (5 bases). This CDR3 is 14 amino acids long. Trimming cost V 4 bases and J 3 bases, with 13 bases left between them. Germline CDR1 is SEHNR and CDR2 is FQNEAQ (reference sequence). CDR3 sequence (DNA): TGTGCCAGCAGCTATGGCGGGTTTATCTACGAGCAGTACTTC. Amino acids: CASSYGGFIYEQYF.

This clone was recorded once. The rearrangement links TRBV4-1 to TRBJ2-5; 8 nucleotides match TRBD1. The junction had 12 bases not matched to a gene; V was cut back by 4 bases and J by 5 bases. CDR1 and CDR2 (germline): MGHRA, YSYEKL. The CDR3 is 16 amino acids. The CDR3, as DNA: TGCGCCAGCAGCCCTCTTCAGGGGGCTCTTATGGAGACCCAGTACTTC. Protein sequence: CASSPLQGALMETQYF.

The chain's CDR3 is CASSQKQGLAGEQYV. CDR3 sequence (DNA): TGTGCCAGCAGTCAAAAACAGGGACTAGCGGGCGAGCAGTACGTC. The chain links TRBV6-6 to TRBJ2-7, with 12 bases fitting TRBD2. CDR1 is MNHNY, CDR2 SVGAGI, per germline (reference sequence). The CDR3 has 15 amino acids. The ends lost 5 bases at V and 6 bases at J; junction bases unmatched: 8.

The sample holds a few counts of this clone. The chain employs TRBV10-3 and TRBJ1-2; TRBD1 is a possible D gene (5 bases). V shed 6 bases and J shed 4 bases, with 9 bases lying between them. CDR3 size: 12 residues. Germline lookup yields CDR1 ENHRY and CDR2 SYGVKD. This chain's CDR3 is CAISIDSYGYTF. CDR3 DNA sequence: TGTGCCATCAGCATCGACAGCTATGGCTACACCTTC.

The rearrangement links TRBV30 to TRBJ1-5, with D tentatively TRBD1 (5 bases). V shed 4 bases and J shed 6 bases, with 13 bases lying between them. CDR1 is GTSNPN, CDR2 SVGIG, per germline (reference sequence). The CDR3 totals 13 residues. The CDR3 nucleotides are TGTGCCTGGAACGGCAGGGATACTCAGCCCCAGCATTTT. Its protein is CAWNGRDTQPQHF.

The CDR3 is CASSTPIIDSNSEQYF. The CDR3, as DNA: TGTGCCAGCAGTACTCCCATTATAGACAGCAACTCCGAGCAGTACTTC. The chain recombines TRBV28 with TRBJ2-7; tentatively, D is TRBD1 (5 bases). The CDR3 loop spans 16 amino acids. Germline lookup yields CDR1 MDHEN and CDR2 SYDVKM. The V end lost 5 bases, the J end lost 6 bases, and 23 bases lay between the germline ends.

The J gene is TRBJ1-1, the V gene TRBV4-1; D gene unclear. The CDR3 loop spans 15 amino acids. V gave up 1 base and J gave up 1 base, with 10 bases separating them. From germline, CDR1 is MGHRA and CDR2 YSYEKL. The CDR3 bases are TGCGCCAGCAGCCAAGTTTACGGGGAGAACACTGAAGCTTTCTTT. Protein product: CASSQVYGENTEAFF.

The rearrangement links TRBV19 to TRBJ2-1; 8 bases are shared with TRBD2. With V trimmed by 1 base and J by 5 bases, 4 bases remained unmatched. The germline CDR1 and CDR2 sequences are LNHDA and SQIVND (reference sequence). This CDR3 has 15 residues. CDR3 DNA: TGTGCCAGTAGTATAGGTAGCGGGAAAAACAATGAGCAGTTCTTC. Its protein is CASSIGSGKNNEQFF.

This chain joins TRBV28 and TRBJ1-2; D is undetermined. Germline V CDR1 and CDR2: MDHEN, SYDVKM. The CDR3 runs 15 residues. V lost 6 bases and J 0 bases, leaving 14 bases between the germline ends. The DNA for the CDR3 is TGTGCCAGCAGATCGTTCGTGTCTCCTAACTATGGCTACACCTTC. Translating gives CASRSFVSPNYGYTF.

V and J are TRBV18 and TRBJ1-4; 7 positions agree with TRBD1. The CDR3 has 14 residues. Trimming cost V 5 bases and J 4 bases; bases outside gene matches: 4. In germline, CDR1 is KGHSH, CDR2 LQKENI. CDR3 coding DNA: TGTGCCAGCTCAGCGGACAGGCTTAATGAAAAACTGTTTTTT. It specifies CASSADRLNEKLFF.

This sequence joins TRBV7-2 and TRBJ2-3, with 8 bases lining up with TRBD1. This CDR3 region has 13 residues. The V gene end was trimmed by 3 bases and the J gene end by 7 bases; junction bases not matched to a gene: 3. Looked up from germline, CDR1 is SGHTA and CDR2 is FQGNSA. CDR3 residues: CASSLTGANTQYF. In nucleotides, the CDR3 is TGTGCCAGCAGCTTGACAGGGGCGAATACGCAGTATTTT.

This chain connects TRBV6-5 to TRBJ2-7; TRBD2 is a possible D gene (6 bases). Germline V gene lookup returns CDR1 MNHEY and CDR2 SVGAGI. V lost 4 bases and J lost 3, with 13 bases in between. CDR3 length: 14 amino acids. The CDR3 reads CASSLEGTYYEQYF. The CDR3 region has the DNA TGTGCCAGCAGTTTGGAGGGGACCTACTACGAGCAGTACTTC.

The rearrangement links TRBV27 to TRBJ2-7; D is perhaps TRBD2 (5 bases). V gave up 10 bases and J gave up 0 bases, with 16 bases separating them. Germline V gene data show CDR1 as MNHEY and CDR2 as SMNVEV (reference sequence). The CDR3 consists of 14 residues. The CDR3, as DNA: TGTGCCACCTCAAGGCGGGTAACCTCCTACGAGCAGTACGTC. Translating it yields CATSRRVTSYEQYV.

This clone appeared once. CDR3 region: CASSEWETIYLNSPLHF. CDR3 nucleotides: TGTGCCAGCAGTGAATGGGAGACAATCTATTTGAATTCACCCCTCCACTTT. The chain links TRBV25-1 to TRBJ1-6; D gene unclear. CDR1 and CDR2 from the germline V gene are MGHDK and SYGVNS. The length of the CDR3 is 17 residues. V lost 1 base, J lost 7 bases, and 17 bases lay in between.

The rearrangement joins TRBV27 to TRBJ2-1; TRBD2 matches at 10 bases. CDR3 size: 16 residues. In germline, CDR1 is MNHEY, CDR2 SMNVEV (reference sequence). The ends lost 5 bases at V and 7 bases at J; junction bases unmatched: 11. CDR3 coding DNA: TGTGCCAGCAGTCCCTTTGTGGTAGCGGGGGGTAATGAGCAGTTCTTC. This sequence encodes CASSPFVVAGGNEQFF.

CDR3 nucleotide sequence: TGTGCCAGCAGCCCCCGGGAGCGGGAGTCGCAGTATTTT. This encodes CASSPRERESQYF. This chain uses TRBV7-2 with TRBJ2-3; TRBD2 matches at 8 bases. Germline-derived CDR1 and CDR2 are SGHTA and FQGNSA. After removal of 5 bases from V and 10 bases from J, the junction contained 8 bases not matched to a gene. The CDR3 runs 13 residues.

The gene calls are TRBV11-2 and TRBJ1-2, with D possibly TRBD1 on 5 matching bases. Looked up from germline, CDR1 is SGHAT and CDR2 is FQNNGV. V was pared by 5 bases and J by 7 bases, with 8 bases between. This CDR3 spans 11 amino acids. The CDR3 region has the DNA TGTGCCAGCAGCGGCAGGGTTGGCTACACCTTC. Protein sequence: CASSGRVGYTF.

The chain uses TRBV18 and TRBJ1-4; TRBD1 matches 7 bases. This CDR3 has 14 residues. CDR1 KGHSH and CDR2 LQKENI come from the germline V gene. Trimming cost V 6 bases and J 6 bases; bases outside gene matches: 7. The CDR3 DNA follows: TGTGCCAGCTCGCAAGGGGGCTTGGATGAAAAACTGTTTTTT. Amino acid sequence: CASSQGGLDEKLFF. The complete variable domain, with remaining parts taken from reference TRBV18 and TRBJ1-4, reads NAGVMQNPRHLVRRRGQEARLRCSPMKGHSHVYWYRQLPEEGLKFMVYLQKENIIDESGMPKERFSAEFPKEGPSILRIQQVVRGDSAAYFCASSQGGLDEKLFFGSGTQLSVL.

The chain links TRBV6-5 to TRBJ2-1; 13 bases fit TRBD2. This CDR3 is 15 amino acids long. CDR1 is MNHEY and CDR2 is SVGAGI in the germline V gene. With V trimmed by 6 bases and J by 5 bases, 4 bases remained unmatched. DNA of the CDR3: TGTGCCAGCAGGGGGACTAGCGGGGCCCACAATGAGCAGTTCTTC. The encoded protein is CASRGTSGAHNEQFF.

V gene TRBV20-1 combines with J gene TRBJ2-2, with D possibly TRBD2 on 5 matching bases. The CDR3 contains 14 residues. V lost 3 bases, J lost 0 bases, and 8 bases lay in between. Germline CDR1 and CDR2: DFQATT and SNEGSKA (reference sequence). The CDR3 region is CSASMRANTGELFF. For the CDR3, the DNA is TGCAGTGCTAGTATGCGGGCGAACACCGGGGAGCTGTTTTTT.